This is a list of T cell receptor beta chains from one sample in a study of control samples from healthy donors and cancer patients. Clones were sequenced by immunoSEQ multiplex PCR, and TCRdb holds only the in-frame ones, with some missing. The profile shows some 140,000 clones, approximately 94% of them singletons. The source material was blood. The origin of the receptors is a man aged 40-50 years in good health. The CDR3 runs from the conserved cysteine through the conserved F or W. Each record gives: CDR3 protein, V gene, J gene.

CDR3aa: CASSVGRTPAEAFF
v_gene: TRBV9
j_gene: TRBJ1-1

CDR3aa: CARLGTGPTGELFF
v_gene: TRBV2
j_gene: TRBJ2-2

CDR3aa: CASSLRGDRNYGYTF
v_gene: TRBV7-9
j_gene: TRBJ1-2

CDR3aa: CASSEVMVMNTEAFF
v_gene: TRBV6-1
j_gene: TRBJ1-1

CDR3aa: CASSQDRTAGNTIYF
v_gene: TRBV3-1/TRBV3-2
j_gene: TRBJ1-3

CDR3aa: CASSLRTGGTDTQYF
v_gene: TRBV4-1
j_gene: TRBJ2-3

CDR3aa: CASSLGSAEKLFF
v_gene: TRBV5-5
j_gene: TRBJ1-4

CDR3aa: CASSQDSDSYEQYF
v_gene: TRBV14
j_gene: TRBJ2-7

CDR3aa: CASRSPGTGYNEQFF
v_gene: TRBV28
j_gene: TRBJ2-1

CDR3aa: CASSLQLQDEYF
v_gene: TRBV7-8
j_gene: TRBJ2-3

CDR3aa: CASSLKGTGHGYTF
v_gene: TRBV18
j_gene: TRBJ1-2

CDR3aa: CASSWTGPNSPLHF
v_gene: TRBV19
j_gene: TRBJ1-6

CDR3aa: CASSVAVTDTQYF
v_gene: TRBV9
j_gene: TRBJ2-3

CDR3aa: CSVEGLGFEQYF
v_gene: TRBV29-1
j_gene: TRBJ2-7

CDR3aa: CASSEARDYEQYF
v_gene: TRBV6-1
j_gene: TRBJ2-7

CDR3aa: CASSQGLGIGNTIYF
v_gene: TRBV4-3
j_gene: TRBJ1-3

CDR3aa: CASSQETGGHQPQHF
v_gene: TRBV4-3
j_gene: TRBJ1-5

CDR3aa: CASRQGGSTGELFF
v_gene: TRBV19
j_gene: TRBJ2-2

CDR3aa: CASSPTSGGARLYEQYF
v_gene: TRBV18
j_gene: TRBJ2-7

CDR3aa: CASSLRRIEEQYF
v_gene: TRBV12-3/TRBV12-4
j_gene: TRBJ2-7

CDR3aa: CASSPWDSNQPQHF
v_gene: TRBV11-2
j_gene: TRBJ1-5

CDR3aa: CATSTSGVPHEQYF
v_gene: TRBV24-1
j_gene: TRBJ2-7

CDR3aa: CASTRRQGVSNYGYTF
v_gene: TRBV27
j_gene: TRBJ1-2

CDR3aa: CASNPGGLAGVSSTDTQYF
v_gene: TRBV28
j_gene: TRBJ2-3

CDR3aa: CASSWTGALGGGYTF
v_gene: TRBV27
j_gene: TRBJ1-2

CDR3aa: CASSLVGGYQAYGYTF
v_gene: TRBV5-6
j_gene: TRBJ1-2

CDR3aa: CASSEGTGYYEQYF
v_gene: TRBV25-1
j_gene: TRBJ2-7

CDR3aa: CASSQTTGVEGYTF
v_gene: TRBV7-6
j_gene: TRBJ1-2

CDR3aa: CTSSILGQGNSPLHF
v_gene: TRBV19
j_gene: TRBJ1-6

CDR3aa: CASTGPLDYEQYF
v_gene: TRBV28
j_gene: TRBJ2-7

CDR3aa: CASSQSPQETQYF
v_gene: TRBV25-1
j_gene: TRBJ2-5

CDR3aa: CASSYRGLNTGELFF
v_gene: TRBV6-2/TRBV6-3
j_gene: TRBJ2-2